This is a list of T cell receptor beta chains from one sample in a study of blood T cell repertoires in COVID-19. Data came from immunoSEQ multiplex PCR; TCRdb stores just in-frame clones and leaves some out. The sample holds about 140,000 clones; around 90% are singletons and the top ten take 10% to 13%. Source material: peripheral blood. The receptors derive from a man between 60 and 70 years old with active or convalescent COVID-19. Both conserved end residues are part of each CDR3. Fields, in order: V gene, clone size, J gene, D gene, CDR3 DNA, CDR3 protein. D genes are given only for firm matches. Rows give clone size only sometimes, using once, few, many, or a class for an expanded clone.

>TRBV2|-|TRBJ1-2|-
TGTGCCAGCAGAGGGGACACTCACTATGGCTACACCTTC
CASRGDTHYGYTF
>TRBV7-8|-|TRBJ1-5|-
TGTGCCAGCAGCTTGGACAGAATCAATCAGCCCCAGCATTTT
CASSLDRINQPQHF
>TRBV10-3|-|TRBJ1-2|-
TGTGCCACCTCCGGGGTGCGGGAGCAGGGCACCTTC
CATSGVREQGTF
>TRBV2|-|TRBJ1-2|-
TGTGCCAGCAGTGCCCACCCCGATTGGGGCGATGGCTACACCTTC
CASSAHPDWGDGYTF
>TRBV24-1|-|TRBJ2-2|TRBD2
TGTGCCACCAGTGACGCTCGGGGGGTCACCGGGGAGCTGTTTTTT
CATSDARGVTGELFF
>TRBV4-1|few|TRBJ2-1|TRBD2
TGCGCCAGCAGTCCCGACTCGGCTAGCGGGAGGGCCGGGGAGCAGTTCTTC
CASSPDSASGRAGEQFF
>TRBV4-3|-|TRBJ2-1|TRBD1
TGCGCCAGCAGTACCCGGGACAGATCCGACAATGAGCAGTTCTTC
CASSTRDRSDNEQFF
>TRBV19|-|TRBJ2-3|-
TGTGCCAGTAGTATAGTAGGGACAAGGAGCACAGATACGCAGTATTTT
CASSIVGTRSTDTQYF
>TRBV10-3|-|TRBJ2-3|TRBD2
TGTGCCATCAGTGAACTAGCGGGGGGCACAGATACGCAGTATTTT
CAISELAGGTDTQYF
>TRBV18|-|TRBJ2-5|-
TGTGCCAGCTCACCACGGCCCGGGAAAGAGACCCAGTACTTC
CASSPRPGKETQYF
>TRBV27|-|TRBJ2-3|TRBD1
TGTGCCAGCAGAACCAGTGGACAGGTCACTAGCACAGATACGCAGTATTTT
CASRTSGQVTSTDTQYF
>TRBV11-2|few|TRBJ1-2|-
TGTGCCAGCAGCTTATCATCAGGTTTAGGCTACACCTTC
CASSLSSGLGYTF
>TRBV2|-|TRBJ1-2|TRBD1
TGTGCCAGCAGTGCGGGACAGGGCTCTAACTATGGCTACACCTTC
CASSAGQGSNYGYTF
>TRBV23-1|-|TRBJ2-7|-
TGCGCCAGCAGTCTTTTGAGATACGAGCAGTACTTC
CASSLLRYEQYF
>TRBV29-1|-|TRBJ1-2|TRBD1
TGCAGCGTTGAAGATCGAGAACAGGGGTATGGCTACACCTTC
CSVEDREQGYGYTF
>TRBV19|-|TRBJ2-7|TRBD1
TGTGCCAGCCGGACAGGGGCCGAGCAGTACTTC
CASRTGAEQYF
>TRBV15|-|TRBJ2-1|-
TGTGCCACCAGCAGAGATGAAGCGGTTGAGCAGTTCTTC
CATSRDEAVEQFF
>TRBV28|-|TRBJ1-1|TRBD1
TGTGCCAGCAGTAAATCACAGGGGATGATCACTGAAGCTTTCTTT
CASSKSQGMITEAFF
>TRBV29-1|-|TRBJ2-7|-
TGCAGCGTTCGGGTGTACGAGAACGAGCAGTACTTC
CSVRVYENEQYF
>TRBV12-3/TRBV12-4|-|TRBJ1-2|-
TGTGCCAGCAGTCGGGGGTTCTATGGCTACACCTTC
CASSRGFYGYTF
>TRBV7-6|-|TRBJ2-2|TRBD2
TGTGCCAGCAGCTTAACCGGGGGGGCTCCCGGGGAGCTGTTTTTT
CASSLTGGAPGELFF
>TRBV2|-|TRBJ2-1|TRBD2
TGTGCCAGCAGACCCGGGACTAGCGGGGAGAGCTCCTACAATGAGCAGTTCTTC
CASRPGTSGESSYNEQFF
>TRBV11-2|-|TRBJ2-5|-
TGTGCCAGCAGCTTAGGTCGTCTAGGCGCAGAGACCCAGTACTTC
CASSLGRLGAETQYF
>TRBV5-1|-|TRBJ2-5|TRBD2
TGCGCCAGCAGCTCGACTAGCGGCCCCCGAGAGACCCAGTACTTC
CASSSTSGPRETQYF
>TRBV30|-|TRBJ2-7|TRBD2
TGTGCCTGGAGCTCAACAGGCGCGGGAGAAGGCGAGCAGTACTTC
CAWSSTGAGEGEQYF
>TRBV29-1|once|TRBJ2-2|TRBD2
TGCAGCGCAGCCGGACTAGCGGGAGGGCCAGGCACCGGGGAGCTGTTTTTT
CSAAGLAGGPGTGELFF
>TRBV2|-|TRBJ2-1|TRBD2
TGTGCCAGCAAGGGCGGGGCTAGCGGGAACAGTGAGCAGTTCTTC
CASKGGASGNSEQFF
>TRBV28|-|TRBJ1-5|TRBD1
TGTGCCAGCAGTTTAGGACAGGGGGCAAGTCAGCCCCAGCATTTT
CASSLGQGASQPQHF